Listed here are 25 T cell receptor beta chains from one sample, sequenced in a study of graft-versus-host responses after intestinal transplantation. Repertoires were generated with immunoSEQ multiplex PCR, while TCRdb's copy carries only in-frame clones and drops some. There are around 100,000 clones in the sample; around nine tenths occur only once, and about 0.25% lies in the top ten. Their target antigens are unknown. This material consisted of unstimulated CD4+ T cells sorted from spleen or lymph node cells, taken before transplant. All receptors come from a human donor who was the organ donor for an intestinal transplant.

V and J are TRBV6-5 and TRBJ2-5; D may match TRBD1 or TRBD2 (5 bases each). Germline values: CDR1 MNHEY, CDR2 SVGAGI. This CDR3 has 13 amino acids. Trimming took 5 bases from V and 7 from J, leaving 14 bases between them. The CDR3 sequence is CASSTGAWGTQYF. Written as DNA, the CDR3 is TGTGCCAGCAGTACCGGGGCCTGGGGGACCCAGTACTTC.

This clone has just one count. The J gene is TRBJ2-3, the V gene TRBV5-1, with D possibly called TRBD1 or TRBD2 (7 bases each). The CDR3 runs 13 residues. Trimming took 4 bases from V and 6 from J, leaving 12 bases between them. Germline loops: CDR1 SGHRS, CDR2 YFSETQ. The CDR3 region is CASSGRDSDTQYF. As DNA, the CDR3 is TGCGCCAGCAGCGGGAGGGACAGCGATACGCAGTATTTT.

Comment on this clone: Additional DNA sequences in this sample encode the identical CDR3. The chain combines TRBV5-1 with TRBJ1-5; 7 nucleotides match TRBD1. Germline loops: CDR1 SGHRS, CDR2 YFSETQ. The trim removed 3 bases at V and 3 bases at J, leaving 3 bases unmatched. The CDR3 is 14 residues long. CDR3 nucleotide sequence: TGCGCCAGCAGCTCGGGACAGCCCAATCAGCCCCAGCATTTT. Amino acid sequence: CASSSGQPNQPQHF.

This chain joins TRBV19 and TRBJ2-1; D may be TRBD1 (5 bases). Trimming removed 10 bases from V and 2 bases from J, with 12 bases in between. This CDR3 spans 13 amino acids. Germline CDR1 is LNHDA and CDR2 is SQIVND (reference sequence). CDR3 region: CATATATYNEQFF. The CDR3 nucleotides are TGTGCCACCGCGACAGCTACCTACAATGAGCAGTTCTTC.

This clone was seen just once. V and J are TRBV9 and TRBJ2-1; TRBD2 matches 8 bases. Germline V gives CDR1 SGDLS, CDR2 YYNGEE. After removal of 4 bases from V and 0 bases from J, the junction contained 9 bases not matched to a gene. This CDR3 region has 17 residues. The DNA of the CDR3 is TGTGCCAGCAGCATAATGAGCGGGGGTAGCTCCTACAATGAGCAGTTCTTC. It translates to CASSIMSGGSSYNEQFF.

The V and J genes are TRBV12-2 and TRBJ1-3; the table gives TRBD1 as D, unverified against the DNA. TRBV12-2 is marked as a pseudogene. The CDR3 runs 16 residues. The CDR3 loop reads CASRRDRGWYGNTIYF. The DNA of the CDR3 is TGTGCAAGTCGCCGCGACAGGGGATGGTATGGAAACACCATATATTTT.

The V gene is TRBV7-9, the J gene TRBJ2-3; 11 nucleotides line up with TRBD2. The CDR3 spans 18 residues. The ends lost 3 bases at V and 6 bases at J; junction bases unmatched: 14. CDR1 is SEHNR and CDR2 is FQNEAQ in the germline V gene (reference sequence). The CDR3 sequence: CASSFPTSGSIFKDTQYF. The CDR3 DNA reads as TGTGCCAGCAGCTTCCCTACTAGCGGGAGTATATTTAAGGATACGCAGTATTTT. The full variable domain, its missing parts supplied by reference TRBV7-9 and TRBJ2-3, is DTGVSQNPRHKITKRGQNVTFRCDPISEHNRLYWYRQTLGQGPEFLTYFQNEAQLEKSRLLSDRFSAERPKGSFSTLEIQRTEQGDSAMYLCASSFPTSGSIFKDTQYFGPGTRLTVL.

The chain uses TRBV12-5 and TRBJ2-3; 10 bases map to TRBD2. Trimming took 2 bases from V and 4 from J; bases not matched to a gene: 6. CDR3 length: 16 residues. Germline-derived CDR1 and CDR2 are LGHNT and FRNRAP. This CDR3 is CASGLSLAGDPDTQYF. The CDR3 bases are TGTGCTAGTGGTTTGTCCCTAGCGGGAGACCCAGATACGCAGTATTTT. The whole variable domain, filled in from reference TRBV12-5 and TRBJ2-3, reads DARVTQTPRHKVTEMGQEVTMRCQPILGHNTVFWYRQTMMQGLELLAYFRNRAPLDDSGMPKDRFSAEMPDATLATLKIQPSEPRDSAVYFCASGLSLAGDPDTQYFGPGTRLTVL.

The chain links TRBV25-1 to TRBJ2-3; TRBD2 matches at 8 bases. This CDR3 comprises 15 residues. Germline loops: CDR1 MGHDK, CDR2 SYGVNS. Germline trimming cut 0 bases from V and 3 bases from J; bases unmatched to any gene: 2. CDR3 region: CASSEYPSGTDTQYF. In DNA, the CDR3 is TGTGCCAGCAGTGAATATCCTAGCGGGACAGATACGCAGTATTTT.

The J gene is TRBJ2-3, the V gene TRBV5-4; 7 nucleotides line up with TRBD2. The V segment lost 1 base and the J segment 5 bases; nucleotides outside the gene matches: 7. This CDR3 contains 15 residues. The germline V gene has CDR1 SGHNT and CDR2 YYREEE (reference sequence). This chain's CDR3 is CASSLLRERKDTQYF. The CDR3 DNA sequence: TGTGCCAGCAGCTTGTTGCGGGAGAGGAAAGATACGCAGTATTTT.

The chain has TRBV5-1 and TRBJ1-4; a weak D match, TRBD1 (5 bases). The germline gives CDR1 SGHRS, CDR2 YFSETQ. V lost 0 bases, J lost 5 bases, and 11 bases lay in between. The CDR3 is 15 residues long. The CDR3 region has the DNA TGCGCCAGCAGCTTGGAGGGACGGACCAATGAAAAACTGTTTTTT. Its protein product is CASSLEGRTNEKLFF.

The CDR3 protein is CASSPPTSGSADTQYF. The CDR3 nucleotides are TGTGCCAGCTCACCACCTACTAGCGGGAGCGCAGATACGCAGTATTTT. The rearrangement joins TRBV18 to TRBJ2-3, with 11 nucleotides matching TRBD2. CDR1 and CDR2 (germline): KGHSH, LQKENI. J lost 4 bases, V lost 0 bases, and 3 bases had no gene match. This CDR3 comprises 16 residues.

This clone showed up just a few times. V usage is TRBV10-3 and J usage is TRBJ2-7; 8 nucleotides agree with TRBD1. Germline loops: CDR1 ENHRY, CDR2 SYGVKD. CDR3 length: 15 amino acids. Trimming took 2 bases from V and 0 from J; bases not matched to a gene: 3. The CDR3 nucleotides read TGTGCCATCAGTGAGCGGACAGGGCTCTCCTACGAGCAGTACTTC. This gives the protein CAISERTGLSYEQYF.

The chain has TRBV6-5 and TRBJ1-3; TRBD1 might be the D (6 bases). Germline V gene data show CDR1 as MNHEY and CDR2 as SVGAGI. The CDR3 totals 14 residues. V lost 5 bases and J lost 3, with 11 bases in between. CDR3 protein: CASSTYRVGNTIYF. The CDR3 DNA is TGTGCCAGCAGTACGTACAGGGTTGGAAACACCATATATTTT.

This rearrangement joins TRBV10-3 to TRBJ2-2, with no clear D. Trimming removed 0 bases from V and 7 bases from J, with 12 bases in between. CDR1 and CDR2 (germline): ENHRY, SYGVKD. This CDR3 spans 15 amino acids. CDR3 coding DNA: TGTGCCATCAGTGAGTCGTGGGGAAAGGACGGGGAGCTGTTTTTT. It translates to CAISESWGKDGELFF.

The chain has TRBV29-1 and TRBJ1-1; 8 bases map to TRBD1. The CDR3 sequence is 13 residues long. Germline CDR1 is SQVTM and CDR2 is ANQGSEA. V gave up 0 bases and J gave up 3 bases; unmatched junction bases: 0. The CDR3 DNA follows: TGCAGCGTTGAAGAGGACAGGGACACTGAAGCTTTCTTT. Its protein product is CSVEEDRDTEAFF.

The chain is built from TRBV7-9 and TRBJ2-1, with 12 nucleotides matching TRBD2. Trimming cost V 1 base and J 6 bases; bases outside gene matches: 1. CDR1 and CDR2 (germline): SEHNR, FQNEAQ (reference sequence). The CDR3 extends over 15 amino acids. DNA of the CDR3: TGTGCCAGCAGCTTAGGGACTAGCGGGGTCAATGAGCAGTTCTTC. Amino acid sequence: CASSLGTSGVNEQFF.

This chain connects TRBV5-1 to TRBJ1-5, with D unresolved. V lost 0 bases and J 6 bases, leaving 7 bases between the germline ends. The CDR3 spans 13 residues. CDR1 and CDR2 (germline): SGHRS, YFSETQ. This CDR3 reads CASSLAPGQPQHF. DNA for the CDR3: TGCGCCAGCAGCTTGGCTCCGGGTCAGCCCCAGCATTTT.

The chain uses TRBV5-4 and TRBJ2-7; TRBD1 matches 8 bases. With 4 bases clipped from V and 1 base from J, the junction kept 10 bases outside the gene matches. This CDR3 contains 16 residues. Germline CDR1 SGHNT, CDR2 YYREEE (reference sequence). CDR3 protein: CASSPPPGQVSYEQYF. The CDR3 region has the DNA TGTGCCAGCAGCCCGCCCCCGGGACAGGTTTCCTACGAGCAGTACTTC.

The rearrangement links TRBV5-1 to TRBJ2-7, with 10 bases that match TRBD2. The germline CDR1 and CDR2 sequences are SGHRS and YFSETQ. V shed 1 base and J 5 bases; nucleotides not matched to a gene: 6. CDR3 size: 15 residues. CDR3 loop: CASSLTAGGDHEQYF. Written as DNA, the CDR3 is TGCGCCAGCAGCTTGACAGCGGGAGGGGACCACGAGCAGTACTTC.

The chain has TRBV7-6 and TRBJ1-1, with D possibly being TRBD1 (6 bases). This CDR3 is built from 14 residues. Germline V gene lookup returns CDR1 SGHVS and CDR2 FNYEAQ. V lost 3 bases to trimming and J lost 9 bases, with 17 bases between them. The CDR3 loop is CASSLGPRGAQAFF. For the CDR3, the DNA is TGTGCCAGCAGCTTGGGCCCTCGGGGGGCTCAAGCTTTCTTT.

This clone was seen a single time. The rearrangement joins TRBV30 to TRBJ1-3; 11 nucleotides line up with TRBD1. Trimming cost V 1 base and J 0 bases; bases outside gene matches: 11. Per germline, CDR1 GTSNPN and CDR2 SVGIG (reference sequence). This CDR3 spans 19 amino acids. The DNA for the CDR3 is TGTGCCTGGAGTGCAACGAGGACAGGGGGCAGCTACTCTGGAAACACCATATATTTT. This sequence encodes CAWSATRTGGSYSGNTIYF.

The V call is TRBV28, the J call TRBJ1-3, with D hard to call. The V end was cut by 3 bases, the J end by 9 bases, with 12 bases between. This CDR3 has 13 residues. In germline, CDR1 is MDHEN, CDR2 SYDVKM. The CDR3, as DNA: TGTGCCAGCAGTTTTTTCCCGGGCGGCACCATATATTTT. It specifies CASSFFPGGTIYF.

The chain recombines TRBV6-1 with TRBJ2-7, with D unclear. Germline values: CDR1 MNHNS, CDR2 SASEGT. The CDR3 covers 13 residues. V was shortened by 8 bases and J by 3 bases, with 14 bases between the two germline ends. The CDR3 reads CASPTGTVYEQYF. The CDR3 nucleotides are TGTGCCAGCCCCACTGGAACCGTCTACGAGCAGTACTTC.

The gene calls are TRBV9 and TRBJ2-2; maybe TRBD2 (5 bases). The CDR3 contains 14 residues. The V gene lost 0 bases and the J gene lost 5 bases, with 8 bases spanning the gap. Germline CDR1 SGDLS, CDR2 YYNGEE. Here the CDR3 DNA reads TGTGCCAGCAGCGTAGCTTGGAGGACCGGGGAGCTGTTTTTT. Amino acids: CASSVAWRTGELFF. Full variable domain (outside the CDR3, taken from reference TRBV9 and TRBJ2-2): DSGVTQTPKHLITATGQRVTLRCSPRSGDLSVYWYQQSLDQGLQFLIQYYNGEERAKGNILERFSAQQFPDLHSELNLSSLELGDSALYFCASSVAWRTGELFFGEGSRLTVL.